Below, one T cell receptor gamma chain is given with its context. Its target antigen remains unknown. The TCRdb protein, from a much larger clone, departs from this DNA's translation at residue 8, likely by read error; the protein shown derives from the DNA. The library was built by means of RT-PCR. Sequenced using an Illumina MiSeq. For TCRdb, the public reads were processed anew by CATT, and duplicate DNA sequences were folded into one row. The sample table lists roughly 160 gamma-chain clones, over 4% of them with a count of one. Roughly 60% of the sample belongs to the ten largest clones. V has 2 bases trimmed and J has 0 bases trimmed; junction bases matching no gene number 16. Measured from the cysteine to the phenylalanine, the CDR3 is 18 residues long. The only DNA kept is the CDR3, 54 bases in frame from the first base. Reading the germline V gene (reference sequence) gives CDR1 GITISATS and CDR2 ISYDGTV.

The entry originates in a study of gammadelta T cells in human blood (dated by TCRdb to about 2020). Paper-wide results and their limitations: According to the study, polyclonal expansion of innate gamma-delta T cells right after birth appeared to be driven by microbial exposure.

This chain joins TRGV9 to TRGJ1 or TRGJ2. Sequencing was done on a sample of non-Vgamma9Vdelta2 gamma-delta T cells from infant blood. This clonotype was sampled from a human donor. The nucleotide sequence reads TGTGCCTTGTGGGAGGAAGGCAGGGGTCTTCAGAATTATTATAAGAAACTCTTT. Its protein reads: CALWEEGRGLQNYYKKLF.